One sample yielded the 21 T cell receptor beta chains listed below, sequenced in a study of radiotherapy plus CTLA-4 blockade in lung cancer (dated by TCRdb to the late 2010s). Libraries were built with the immunoSEQ multiplex PCR assay. TCRdb carries this immuneACCESS record with in-frame sequences only. Its versions omit some clonotypes, under half of them owing to an unresolved V gene in the studies checked, with the rest unexplained. The sample contains some 50,000 clones, around four fifths of them found a single time. Clones ranked in the top ten supply 3.2% of the sample. The sequencing here drew on peripheral blood, taken from a patient treated with radiotherapy plus ipilimumab. The origin of the receptors is a human donor with non-small cell lung cancer who had a partial response to radiotherapy plus ipilimumab.

The CDR3 coding sequence is TGTGCCAGCAGCTTTGGACAGGGAAGCACCGGGGAGCTGTTTTTT. This sequence encodes CASSFGQGSTGELFF. The V gene is TRBV5-4, the J gene TRBJ2-2, with 8 bases aligning to TRBD1. CDR1 and CDR2 (germline): SGHNT, YYREEE (reference sequence). The CDR3 has 15 residues. V dropped 2 bases and J dropped 4; count of bases not matched to a gene: 4. Variable domain in full (rest from reference TRBV5-4 and TRBJ2-2): ETGVTQSPTHLIKTRGQQVTLRCSSQSGHNTVSWYQQALGQGPQFIFQYYREEENGRGNFPPRFSGLQFPNYSSELNVNALELDDSALYLCASSFGQGSTGELFFGEGSRLTVL.

The chain carries TRBV29-1 and TRBJ1-2, with D unresolved. CDR3 length: 12 amino acids. Germline V gene lookup returns CDR1 SQVTM and CDR2 ANQGSEA. The ends were cut back, 3 bases at V and 7 bases at J, with 12 bases in the middle. This CDR3 reads CSVDRRGSGYTF. The CDR3 coding sequence is TGCAGCGTTGATAGGAGAGGGTCTGGCTACACCTTC.

This chain connects TRBV11-1 to TRBJ2-2; 7 nucleotides align to TRBD1. The CDR3 length is 15 residues. Per the germline V gene, CDR1 is SGHAT and CDR2 is FQDESV (reference sequence). Trimming at V came to 3 bases and at J to 5 bases, leaving 6 bases not matched to a gene. The CDR3 region has the DNA TGTGCCAGCAGCTTTGCACAGGGGAGAACCGGGGAGCTGTTTTTT. This gives the protein CASSFAQGRTGELFF.

This clone has more than one count but fewer than ten. The chain has TRBV7-2 and TRBJ1-5; D may be TRBD1 (6 bases). CDR3 length: 14 amino acids. The germline V gene has CDR1 SGHTA and CDR2 FQGNSA. V was pared by 5 bases and J by 6 bases, with 14 bases between. CDR3 region: CASSPRGGPQPQHF. DNA for the CDR3: TGTGCCAGCAGCCCCCGCGGGGGCCCTCAGCCCCAGCATTTT.

The rearrangement uses TRBV7-8 and TRBJ1-2; 12 bases fit TRBD1. CDR1 and CDR2 (germline): SGHVS, FQNEAQ. The V and J ends lost 4 bases and 5 bases, in that order; junction bases with no gene match: 11. The CDR3 loop spans 17 amino acids. The CDR3 DNA follows: TGTGCCAGCAGCTCCGCCGGGACAGGGGGCGCAAAGTATGGCTACACCTTC. This encodes CASSSAGTGGAKYGYTF. The full variable domain, rest sourced from reference TRBV7-8 and TRBJ1-2, is GAGVSQSPRYKVAKRGQDVALRCDPISGHVSLFWYQQALGQGPEFLTYFQNEAQLDKSGLPSDRFFAERPEGSVSTLKIQRTQQEDSAVYLCASSSAGTGGAKYGYTFGSGTRLTVV.

This rearrangement joins TRBV6-1 to TRBJ2-7; 10 bases match TRBD1. Per germline, CDR1 MNHNS and CDR2 SASEGT. Germline trimming cut 4 bases from V and 4 bases from J; bases unmatched to any gene: 4. This CDR3 region has 14 residues. The CDR3 DNA follows: TGTGCCAGCAGTGGCGCGGGACAGGGGTACGAGCAGTACTTC. It translates to CASSGAGQGYEQYF.

The V and J genes are TRBV11-2 and TRBJ2-2, with 12 nucleotides matching TRBD2. CDR3 length equals 16 residues. After removal of 1 base from V and 4 bases from J, the junction contained 1 base not matched to a gene. The germline gives CDR1 SGHAT, CDR2 FQNNGV. The CDR3 DNA is TGTGCCAGCAGCTTAGCACTAGCGGGGGGCACCGGGGAGCTGTTTTTT. It is translated as CASSLALAGGTGELFF. The variable domain in full, with the rest retrieved from reference TRBV11-2 and TRBJ2-2, is EAGVAQSPRYKIIEKRQSVAFWCNPISGHATLYWYQQILGQGPKLLIQFQNNGVVDDSQLPKDRFSAERLKGVDSTLKIQPAKLEDSAVYLCASSLALAGGTGELFFGEGSRLTVL.

This rearrangement joins TRBV19 to TRBJ2-3, with 11 bases aligning to TRBD2. The CDR3 consists of 15 residues. Germline CDR1 LNHDA, CDR2 SQIVND (reference sequence). J lost 4 bases, V lost 1 base, and 1 base had no gene match. The CDR3 DNA is TGTGCCAGTAGTATAGTAGCGGGGGGGCCAGATACGCAGTATTTT. Amino acid sequence: CASSIVAGGPDTQYF.

The rearrangement links TRBV6-5 to TRBJ1-1; 8 bases are shared with TRBD1. J lost 5 bases, V lost 6 bases, and 8 bases had no gene match. Germline loops: CDR1 MNHEY, CDR2 SVGAGI. The CDR3 consists of 14 residues. CDR3 loop: CASSYRQGPTEAFF. Written as DNA, the CDR3 is TGTGCCAGCAGCTACCGACAGGGGCCTACTGAAGCTTTCTTT.

The chain joins TRBV7-2 to TRBJ2-1; D is ambiguous. Per germline, CDR1 SGHTA and CDR2 FQGNSA. This CDR3 is 16 amino acids long. Trimming took off 1 base at V and 1 base at J, with 11 bases between the two ends. The CDR3: CASSLGQFSSYNEQFF. CDR3 bases: TGTGCCAGCAGCTTAGGGCAATTCTCGTCCTACAATGAGCAGTTCTTC.

The chain employs TRBV19 and TRBJ2-7; the match to TRBD1 covers 8 bases. The CDR3 totals 14 residues. In germline, CDR1 is LNHDA, CDR2 SQIVND (reference sequence). With V trimmed by 3 bases and J by 3 bases, 4 bases remained unmatched. CDR3: CASSIGQGDYEQYF. CDR3 sequence (DNA): TGTGCCAGTAGTATCGGACAGGGAGACTACGAGCAGTACTTC.

This clone was picked up a small number of times. The V gene is TRBV4-1, the J gene TRBJ1-6; 7 nucleotides agree with TRBD1. The length of the CDR3 is 15 residues. CDR1 is MGHRA and CDR2 is YSYEKL in the germline V gene. V lost 4 bases to trimming and J lost 7 bases; unmatched junction nucleotides: 7. The CDR3 DNA is TGCGCCAGCAGCCTCTCCGACAGGGACAATTCACCCCTCCACTTT. Its translation: CASSLSDRDNSPLHF.

The J gene is TRBJ1-3, the V gene TRBV4-1; TRBD1 might be the D (6 bases). Germline CDR1 is MGHRA and CDR2 is YSYEKL. The CDR3 has 15 residues. With 4 bases removed from V and 6 bases from J, the gap between germline ends came to 16 bases. The CDR3 region is CASSRQDSVENTIYF. CDR3 bases: TGCGCCAGCAGCCGTCAGGACAGTGTAGAAAACACCATATATTTT.

CDR3: CASSLSGTGGHYEQYF. The CDR3 DNA reads TGTGCCAGCAGTTTATCGGGGACAGGGGGCCATTACGAGCAGTACTTC. This rearrangement joins TRBV27 to TRBJ2-7; 12 nucleotides line up with TRBD1. Germline values: CDR1 MNHEY, CDR2 SMNVEV (reference sequence). This CDR3 is 16 amino acids long. Germline trimming cut 0 bases from V and 4 bases from J; bases unmatched to any gene: 4.

The chain carries TRBV5-1 and TRBJ2-3, with TRBD2 matching over 9 bases. The V segment lost 5 bases and the J segment 6 bases; nucleotides outside the gene matches: 4. Germline CDR1 and CDR2: SGHRS and YFSETQ. The CDR3 extends over 13 amino acids. This CDR3 is CASRAGGPDTQYF. The CDR3 bases are TGCGCCAGCAGGGCGGGGGGGCCGGATACGCAGTATTTT.

The rearrangement uses TRBV5-6 and TRBJ2-2; D gene ambiguous. CDR1 and CDR2 (germline): SGHDT, YYEEEE. V lost 0 bases and J lost 7, with 10 bases in between. The CDR3 is 14 amino acids. Written as DNA, the CDR3 is TGTGCCAGCAGCTTGGGGCAGTTGCACGGGGAGCTGTTTTTT. It is translated as CASSLGQLHGELFF.

The chain joins TRBV10-3 to TRBJ1-2; 8 nucleotides agree with TRBD1. V shed 10 bases, J shed 4 bases, and the junction held 8 bases outside the gene matches. CDR1 and CDR2 from the germline V gene are ENHRY and SYGVKD. CDR3 length equals 13 residues. In DNA form, the CDR3 reads TGTGCCACCGCGCCCACAGGGGGCTATGGCTACACCTTC. Its protein product is CATAPTGGYGYTF.

The rearrangement joins TRBV11-2 to TRBJ2-7, with D unresolved. V was shortened by 0 bases and J by 0 bases, with 6 bases between the two germline ends. Germline V gene data show CDR1 as SGHAT and CDR2 as FQNNGV. The length of the CDR3 is 14 residues. The CDR3 DNA is TGTGCCAGCAGCTTAGAACTACCCTCCTACGAGCAGTACTTC. It codes for CASSLELPSYEQYF.

The chain couples TRBV4-1 to TRBJ2-7; tentatively, D is TRBD1 (5 bases). This CDR3 has 15 residues. V lost 4 bases and J 3 bases, leaving 16 bases between the germline ends. CDR1 and CDR2 (germline): MGHRA, YSYEKL. The CDR3 DNA reads as TGCGCCAGCAGCCCGTCTCAGGGTCCGGGCTACGAGCAGTACTTC. Its protein product is CASSPSQGPGYEQYF.

This clone has more than one count but fewer than ten. The chain couples TRBV19 to TRBJ2-3, with D possibly matching TRBD2 (6 bases). The CDR3 is 13 amino acids. Germline V gives CDR1 LNHDA, CDR2 SQIVND (reference sequence). Trimming stripped 3 bases from V and 5 bases from J, with 9 bases between. The CDR3 loop reads CASSIMGGDTQYF. DNA of the CDR3: TGTGCCAGTAGTATTATGGGGGGAGATACGCAGTATTTT.

The J gene is TRBJ2-6, the V gene TRBV13; D is unresolved. Germline V CDR1 and CDR2: PRHDT, FYEKMQ (reference sequence). The CDR3 runs to 16 residues. V was trimmed by 3 bases and J by 0 bases, leaving 9 bases between them. This CDR3 reads CASSFSMASGANVLTF. For the CDR3, the DNA is TGTGCCAGCAGCTTTAGCATGGCCTCTGGGGCCAACGTCCTGACTTTC.